This record concerns one T cell receptor (beta chain) sequence. Its antigen is currently not known. Base qualities are not at hand, and no much larger clone is one base apart. The data derive from a study of blood T cell repertoires in COVID-19 (dated by TCRdb to 2020 to 2021). Regarding the study in general: Samples covering the acute and convalescent phases of COVID-19 were provided by collaborators in the United States, Italy and Spain. The prospective study material was composed of cDNA or gDNA derived from T cells, B-cell-depleted T cells, or PBMCs. The dataset comprised deeply sampled blood TCRbeta repertoires from subjects exposed to, actively infected with, or recovered from COVID-19. The repertoires were released in a freely available public database intended as a resource for research on the immune response to SARS-CoV-2. The samples were drawn from the first 160 participants of the ongoing ImmuneRACE study and from some 1,300 subjects provided by 6 global collaborators. Sample metadata almost always included a de-identified subject ID, COVID-19 status, age in years and sex. Where available, HLA class I and class II types were obtained from metadata supplied by the sample provider rather than from assay-based typing.

The investigation overall reported the following: The quantity of clinical and demographic metadata differed by source and by participant and was supplied without curation.

TCRbeta CDR3 regions were amplified from genomic DNA using the immunoSEQ Assay, a bias-controlled multiplex PCR. In the paper's pipeline: Nucleated cell counts per sample were estimated from amplification of reference gene primers within the assay. To quantify the absolute abundance of each unique TCRbeta CDR3 rearrangement, sequence reads were collapsed and filtered. For each sample, productive Simpson clonality was calculated as the square root of Simpson's diversity index across productive rearrangements. The table comes from immuneACCESS by way of TCRdb, which keeps in-frame sequences with V and J called. Part of the clones is missing from these tables; in studies checked, under half for an unresolved V gene and the rest for unknown reasons. The V and J calls and clone size are taken from that table; D and trimming were inferred from the DNA. This sample has about 170,000 clones in its table, and around 83% of those were observed once. The ten top clones hold roughly 20% of the sample.

For CDR1 and CDR2, the germline V gene (reference sequence) lists SSHAT and FNYEAQ. The CDR3 holds 15 amino acids from the cysteine to the phenylalanine. Solely the CDR3 DNA is kept, with 45 bases framed from the first base. The trim is 1 base for V and 2 bases for J, with a gap of 10 bases between the germline ends. Samples from volunteer blood donors who had recovered from COVID-19 were contributed by a second Seattle source. Each collaborating institution followed its own protocols to collect whole blood in K2EDTA tubes. For TCRbeta analysis, collaborators shipped samples in one of three forms: frozen whole blood, isolated PBMCs, or DNA extracted from either of those sample types.

Material: peripheral blood. This receptor was identified in a woman in her 70s who had recovered from COVID-19. The chain links TRBV7-7 with TRBJ2-3, with TRBD2 tentatively as D gene (6 bases match). The CDR3 region: CASSLGRVPTDTQYF. The base sequence is TGTGCCAGCAGCTTAGGGAGGGTCCCCACAGATACGCAGTATTTT.